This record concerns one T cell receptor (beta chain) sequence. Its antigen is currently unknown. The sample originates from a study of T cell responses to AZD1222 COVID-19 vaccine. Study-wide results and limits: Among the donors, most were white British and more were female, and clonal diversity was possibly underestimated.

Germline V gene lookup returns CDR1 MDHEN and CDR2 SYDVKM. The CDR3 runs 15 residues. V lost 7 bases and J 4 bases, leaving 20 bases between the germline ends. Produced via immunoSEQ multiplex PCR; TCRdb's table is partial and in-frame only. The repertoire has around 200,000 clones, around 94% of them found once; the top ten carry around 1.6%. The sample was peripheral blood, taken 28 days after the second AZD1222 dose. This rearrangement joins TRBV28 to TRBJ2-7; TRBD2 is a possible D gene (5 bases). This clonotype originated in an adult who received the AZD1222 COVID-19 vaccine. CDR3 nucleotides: TGTGCCAGCACTGGAGCGTATCCCACGGGGTACGAGCAGTACTTC. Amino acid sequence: CASTGAYPTGYEQYF.